The entry below describes one T cell receptor beta chain. The CDR3 length is 17 residues. V was cut by 0 bases and J by 10 bases, with 24 bases left in between. Germline CDR1 is LGHNA and CDR2 is YSLEER. This specimen comes from a study of blood T cell repertoires in COVID-19. Study-wide background: The study drew acute and convalescent COVID-19 samples from the United States, Italy and Spain. From T cells, B-cell-depleted T cells, or PBMCs came the material, which was cDNA or gDNA.

The repertoire was sequenced with immunoSEQ multiplex PCR; TCRdb's copy has only in-frame clones and lacks some. The sample contains about 65,000 clones, 90% to 95% of which appear only once. This TCR derives from an older man with active COVID-19. The material sequenced was peripheral blood. The chain recombines TRBV4-3 with TRBJ1-1, with D perhaps matching TRBD1 (6 bases). The CDR3 here is CASSQDLVELGQGRAFF. The CDR3 DNA is TGCGCCAGCAGCCAAGATTTAGTGGAGTTGGGGCAGGGGCGAGCTTTCTTT.